The clone carrying this T cell receptor beta chain was counted ten times or more. The data are from a study of T-cell reconstitution after alpha-beta-depleted transplantation in children. A library of TCRbeta sequences, prepared with unique molecular identifiers, was generated. Each CDR3 protein is one row after TCRdb ran MiXCR on the PCR reads. Of fewer than 120,000 distinct CDR3 sequences in the sample, approximately 10% are singletons; the top ten hold 8%. The V gene lost 0 bases and the J gene lost 1 base, with 9 bases spanning the gap. The CDR3 totals 15 residues. The sample was PBMCs from the stem cell graft donor, taken from the stem cell graft. The J gene is TRBJ1-1, the V gene TRBV12-3 or TRBV12-4; D unresolved. The sequence was collected from a human donor who donated a stem cell graft to a child with acute lymphoblastic leukemia. The CDR3 nucleotides are TGTGCCAGCAGTTTAGCGCTTCCCAGGAACACTGAAGCTTTCTTT. Protein: CASSLALPRNTEAFF.